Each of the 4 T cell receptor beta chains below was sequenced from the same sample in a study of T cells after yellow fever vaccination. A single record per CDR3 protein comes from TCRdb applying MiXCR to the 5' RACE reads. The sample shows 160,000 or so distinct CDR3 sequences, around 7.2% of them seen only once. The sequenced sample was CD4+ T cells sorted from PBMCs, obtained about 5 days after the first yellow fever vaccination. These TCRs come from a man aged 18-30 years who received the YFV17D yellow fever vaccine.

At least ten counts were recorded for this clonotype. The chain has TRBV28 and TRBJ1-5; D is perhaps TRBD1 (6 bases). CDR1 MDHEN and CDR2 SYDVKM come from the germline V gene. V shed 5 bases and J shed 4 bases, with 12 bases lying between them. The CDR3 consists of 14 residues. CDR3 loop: CASSPGQRNQPQHF. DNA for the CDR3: TGTGCCAGCAGTCCTGGACAGAGAAATCAGCCCCAGCATTTT.

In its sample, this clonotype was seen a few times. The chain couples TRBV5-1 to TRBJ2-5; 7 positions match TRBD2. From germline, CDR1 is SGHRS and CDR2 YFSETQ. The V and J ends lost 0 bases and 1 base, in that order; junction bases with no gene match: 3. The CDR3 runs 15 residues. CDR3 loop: CASSLDPGGQETQYF. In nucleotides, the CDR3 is TGCGCCAGCAGCTTGGATCCGGGGGGCCAAGAGACCCAGTACTTC. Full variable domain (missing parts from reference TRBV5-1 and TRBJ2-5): KAGVTQTPRYLIKTRGQQVTLSCSPISGHRSVSWYQQTPGQGLQFLFEYFSETQRNKGNFPGRFSGRQFSNSRSEMNVSTLELGDSALYLCASSLDPGGQETQYFGPGTRLLVL.

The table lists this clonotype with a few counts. This chain's CDR3 is CASSLALQETQYF. In DNA form, the CDR3 reads TGCGCCAGCAGCTTGGCCTTACAAGAGACCCAGTACTTC. The V and J genes are TRBV5-1 and TRBJ2-5; D gene uncertain. Trimming pared 0 bases from V and 2 bases from J, leaving 5 bases between. The CDR3 extends over 13 amino acids. From germline, CDR1 is SGHRS and CDR2 YFSETQ. Based on the CDR3 plus reference TRBV5-1 and TRBJ2-5, the full variable domain is KAGVTQTPRYLIKTRGQQVTLSCSPISGHRSVSWYQQTPGQGLQFLFEYFSETQRNKGNFPGRFSGRQFSNSRSEMNVSTLELGDSALYLCASSLALQETQYFGPGTRLLVL.

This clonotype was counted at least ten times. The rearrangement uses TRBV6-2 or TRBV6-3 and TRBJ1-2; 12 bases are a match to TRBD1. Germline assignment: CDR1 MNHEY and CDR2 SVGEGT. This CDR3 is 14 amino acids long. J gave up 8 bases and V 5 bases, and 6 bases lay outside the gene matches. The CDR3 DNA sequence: TGTGCCAGCAGTGCCTGGGACAGGGGGCTCGGCTACACCTTC. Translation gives CASSAWDRGLGYTF.